This T cell receptor (beta chain) was identified in a study of glioma-infiltrating T cells after dendritic cell vaccination. Study-level background: Samples are from glioblastoma patients in Phase I and II dendritic cell vaccine trials.

Time point of the sample: after dendritic cell vaccination, including at tumor progression/relapse. Trimming removed 2 bases from V and 0 bases from J; junction bases left unmatched: 6. This CDR3 is built from 16 residues. Germline loops: CDR1 SGHDT, CDR2 YYEEEE. The primer mix had 60 V beta and 13 J beta primers. This table comes from immunoSEQ multiplex PCR, and its TCRdb copy is limited to in-frame clones, with some not included. The table has tens of thousands of clones, about 85% seen once. The chain carries TRBV5-6 and TRBJ2-7; TRBD2 agrees at 9 bases. The sequence was obtained from a human donor with glioblastoma. Sequenced here: blood, sampled after dendritic cell vaccination. In DNA form, the CDR3 reads TGTGCCAGCAGCTTTTTTACGACTAGCGGCTCCTACGAGCAGTACTTC. It yields the protein CASSFFTTSGSYEQYF. Variable domain in full (rest from reference TRBV5-6 and TRBJ2-7): DAGVTQSPTHLIKTRGQQVTLRCSPKSGHDTVSWYQQALGQGPQFIFQYYEEEERQRGNFPDRFSGHQFPNYSSELNVNALLLGDSALYLCASSFFTTSGSYEQYFGPGTRLTVT.